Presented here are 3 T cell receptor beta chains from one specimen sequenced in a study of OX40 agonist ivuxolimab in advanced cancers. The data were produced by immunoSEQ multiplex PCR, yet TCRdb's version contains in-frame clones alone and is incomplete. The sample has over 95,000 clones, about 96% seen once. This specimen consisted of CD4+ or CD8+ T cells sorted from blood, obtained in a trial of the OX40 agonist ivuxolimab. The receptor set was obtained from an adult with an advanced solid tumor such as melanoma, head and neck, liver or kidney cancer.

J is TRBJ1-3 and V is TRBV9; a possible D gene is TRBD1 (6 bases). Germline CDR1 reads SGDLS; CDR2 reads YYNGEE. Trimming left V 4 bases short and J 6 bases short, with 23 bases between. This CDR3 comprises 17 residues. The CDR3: CASSPEGVAGDVNTIYF. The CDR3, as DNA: TGTGCCAGCAGCCCTGAGGGGGTGGCAGGGGACGTAAACACCATATATTTT.

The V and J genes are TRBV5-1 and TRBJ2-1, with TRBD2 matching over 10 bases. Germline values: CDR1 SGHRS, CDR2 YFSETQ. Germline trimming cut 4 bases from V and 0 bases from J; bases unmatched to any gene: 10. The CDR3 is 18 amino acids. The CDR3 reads CASSQLGTSASSYNEQFF. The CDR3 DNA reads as TGCGCCAGCAGCCAATTGGGGACTAGCGCCAGCTCCTACAATGAGCAGTTCTTC.

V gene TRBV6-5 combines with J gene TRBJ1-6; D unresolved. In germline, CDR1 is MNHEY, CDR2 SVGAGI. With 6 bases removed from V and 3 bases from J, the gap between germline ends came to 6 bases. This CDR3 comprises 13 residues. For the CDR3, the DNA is TGTGCCAGCAGACAGTACTATAATTCACCCCTCCACTTT. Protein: CASRQYYNSPLHF.